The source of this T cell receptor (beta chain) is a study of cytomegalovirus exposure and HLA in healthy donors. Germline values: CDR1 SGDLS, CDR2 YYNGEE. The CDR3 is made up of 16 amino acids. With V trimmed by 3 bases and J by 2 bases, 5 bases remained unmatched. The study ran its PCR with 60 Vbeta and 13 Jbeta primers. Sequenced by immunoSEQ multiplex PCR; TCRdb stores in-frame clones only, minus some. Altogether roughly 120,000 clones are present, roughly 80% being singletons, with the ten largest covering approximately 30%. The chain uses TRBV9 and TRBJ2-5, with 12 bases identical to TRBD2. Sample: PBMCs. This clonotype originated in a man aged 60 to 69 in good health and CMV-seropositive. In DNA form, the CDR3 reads TGTGCCAGCAGCGCGTCGACTAGCGGGAGACAAGAGACCCAGTACTTC. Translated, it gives CASSASTSGRQETQYF.